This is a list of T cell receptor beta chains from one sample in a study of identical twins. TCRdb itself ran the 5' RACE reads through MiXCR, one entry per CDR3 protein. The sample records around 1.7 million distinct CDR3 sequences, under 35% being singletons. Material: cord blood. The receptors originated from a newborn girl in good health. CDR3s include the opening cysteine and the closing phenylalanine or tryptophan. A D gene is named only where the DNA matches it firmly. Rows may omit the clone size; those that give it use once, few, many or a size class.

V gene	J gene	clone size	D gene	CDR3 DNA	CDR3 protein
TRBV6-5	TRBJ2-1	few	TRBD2	TGTGCCAGCAGCTTAAGCGGGAGGGAGGGCAATGAGCAGTTCTTC	CASSLSGREGNEQFF
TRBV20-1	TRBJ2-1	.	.	TGCAGTGCTAGACGTGGGGGCGGGGGTCACAATGAGCAGTTCTTC	CSARRGGGGHNEQFF
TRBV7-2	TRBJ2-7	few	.	TGTGCCAGCAGCTTAGGGCTTAGGGCCCCCGAGCAGTACTTC	CASSLGLRAPEQYF
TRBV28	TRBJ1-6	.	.	TGTGCCAGCAGGGCGATCTCACAGGGACACAATTCACCCCTCCACTTT	CASRAISQGHNSPLHF
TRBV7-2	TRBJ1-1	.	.	TGTGCCAGCAGCTTACCTCAGGGGTCCGCTGAAGCTTTCTTT	CASSLPQGSAEAFF
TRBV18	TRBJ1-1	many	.	TGTGCCAGCAGCCCCAGGGAGAACACTGAAGCTTTCTTT	CASSPRENTEAFF
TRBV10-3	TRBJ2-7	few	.	TGTGCCATCAGTGGGGCGGGTGACTACGAGCAGTACTTC	CAISGAGDYEQYF
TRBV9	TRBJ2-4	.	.	TGTGCCAGCAGCGTAGCCCTGGGGGCCAAAAACATTCAGTACTTC	CASSVALGAKNIQYF
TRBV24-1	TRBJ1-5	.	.	TGTGCCACCAGTGATTTCCTCCCTCGGGATTCTTATAATAGCAATCAGCCCCAGCATTTT	CATSDFLPRDSYNSNQPQHF
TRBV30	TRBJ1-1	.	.	TGTGCCTGGGTACCCGGACGGAGAAGGGGGTTAAACACTGAAGCTTTCTTT	CAWVPGRRRGLNTEAFF
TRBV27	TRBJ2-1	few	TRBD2	TGTGCCAGCAGTTTGTCTAGCGGGAAGGGGAATGAGCAGTTCTTC	CASSLSSGKGNEQFF
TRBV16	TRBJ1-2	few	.	TGTGCCAGCAGCCAATCAGGAGACGGCTATGGCTACACCTTC	CASSQSGDGYGYTF
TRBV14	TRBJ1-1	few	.	TGTGCCAGCAGCCAAGAACAGGAGGGAATGAACACTGAAGCTTTCTTT	CASSQEQEGMNTEAFF
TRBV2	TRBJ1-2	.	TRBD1	TGTGCCAGCAAGGGGGACAGGGCCATAAGTATAGGTGGCTACACCTTC	CASKGDRAISIGGYTF
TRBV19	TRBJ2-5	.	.	TGTGCCAGTAGTTCCACGGACTTCCTAGAGACCCAGTACTTC	CASSSTDFLETQYF
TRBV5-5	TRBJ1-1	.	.	TGTGCCAGCAGCGCGACAGCAGCCTCGAAGTACACTGAAGCTTTCTTT	CASSATAASKYTEAFF
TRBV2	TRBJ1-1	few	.	TGTGCCAGCAGTGGTTCAGCTAGGTACACTGAAGCTTTCTTT	CASSGSARYTEAFF
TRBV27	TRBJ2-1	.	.	TGTGCCAGCAGCCATAAGGTTGTGGGGGATGAGCAGTTCTTC	CASSHKVVGDEQFF
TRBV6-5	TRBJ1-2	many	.	TGTGCCAGCAGTTACTCAGACAGGAATAGAGGTGGCTACACCTTC	CASSYSDRNRGGYTF
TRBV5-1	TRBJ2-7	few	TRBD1	TGCGCCAGCAGCCAAAACAGGGGACCACAATTTTTTTACGAGCAGTACTTC	CASSQNRGPQFFYEQYF
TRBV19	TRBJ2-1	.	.	TGTGCCAGTAGTACGCTTGGCACCGGCTATGAGCAGTTCTTC	CASSTLGTGYEQFF
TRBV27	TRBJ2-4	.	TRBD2	TGTGCCAGCAGTCAGGCGGGGGGGCGAGGAAGACAGTACTTC	CASSQAGGRGRQYF
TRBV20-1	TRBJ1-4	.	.	TGCAGTGCTAGAGATCTGAACAGCTACGAAAAACTGTTTTTT	CSARDLNSYEKLFF
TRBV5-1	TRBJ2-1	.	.	TGCGCCAGCAGCTTGGGCCTTTATGAGCAGTTCTTC	CASSLGLYEQFF
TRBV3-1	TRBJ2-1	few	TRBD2	TGTGCCAGCAGCCCGAGGAGCGGGAGTAGGAATGAGCAGTTCTTC	CASSPRSGSRNEQFF
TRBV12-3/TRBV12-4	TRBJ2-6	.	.	TGTGCCAGCATGGGTGGGGCCAACGTCCTGACTTTC	CASMGGANVLTF